This T cell receptor beta chain emerged from a study of vaccination and CD4 T cells after COVID-19. Study at large: Every participant was given two doses of BNT162b2 or mRNA-1273 vaccine.

V trimming: 6 bases; J trimming: 0 bases; junction bases outside the gene matches: 6. The V gene's germline CDR1 is SNHLY and CDR2 FYNNEI. CDR3 length: 15 residues. Cultured CD4+ T cell DNA underwent sequencing with the Oncomine TCR Beta short-read assay. Via MiXCR, TCRdb re-called the PCR reads, giving one row per CDR3 protein. The sample records 28,000 or so distinct CDR3 sequences, about 40% being singletons. A remark on this clonotype: The antigen is undetermined.

Indicated treatment: roughly 11-day PBMC culture with coronavirus spike peptide pools or control peptides (ViraFEST assay). Peptide pools at 9.5 to 10 ug/ml and IL-2 at 10 IU/ml were added to cultures of under 2.5 million PBMCs per well. The sample taken for sequencing was CD4+ T cells from blood, cultured in vitro. This sequence originates from a human donor who had recovered from COVID-19. The chain couples TRBV2 to TRBJ2-3, with TRBD2 matching 7 bases. The CDR3 sequence is CASSLTSQSTDTQYF. The CDR3 DNA reads as TGTGCCAGCAGCTTGACTAGCCAGAGCACAGATACGCAGTATTTT.